A single sample is the source of the 24 T cell receptor beta chains below, sequenced in a study of blood T cell repertoires in COVID-19. Produced via immunoSEQ multiplex PCR; TCRdb's table is partial and in-frame only. Of around 29,000 clones in the sample, approximately 88% were seen once. Material for sequencing was peripheral blood. These receptors all come from a man in his sixties or seventies with active COVID-19.

The CDR3 here is CASSLGTGSYEQYF. DNA of the CDR3: TGTGCCAGCAGCTTGGGGACTGGCTCCTACGAGCAGTACTTC. The J gene is TRBJ2-7, the V gene TRBV7-2, with a tentative D call TRBD2 (6 bases). The CDR3 is made up of 14 amino acids. The ends were cut back, 3 bases at V and 0 bases at J, with 9 bases in the middle. Germline values: CDR1 SGHTA, CDR2 FQGNSA.

This sequence joins TRBV29-1 and TRBJ1-3; 7 bases agree with TRBD1. The CDR3 is 12 amino acids. J was trimmed by 7 bases and V by 7 bases; bases with no gene match: 7. Germline CDR1 reads SQVTM; CDR2 reads ANQGSEA. The CDR3 nucleotides read TGCAGCGCCAAGACAGGGTCGAACACCATATATTTT. Its protein product is CSAKTGSNTIYF.

The chain couples TRBV13 to TRBJ2-1, with D perhaps matching TRBD2 (6 bases). V lost 3 bases and J lost 4, with 16 bases in between. CDR3 length: 16 residues. Per the germline V gene, CDR1 is PRHDT and CDR2 is FYEKMQ (reference sequence). CDR3 in DNA: TGTGCCAGCAGCTTTATAGCGGACGGAGGGTACAATGAGCAGTTCTTC. Protein product: CASSFIADGGYNEQFF.

This clone was picked up one time. The chain couples TRBV27 to TRBJ1-2; maybe TRBD1 (5 bases). Germline V lookup: CDR1 MNHEY, CDR2 SMNVEV (reference sequence). Trimming stripped 2 bases from V and 2 bases from J, with 6 bases between. The CDR3 covers 13 residues. The CDR3 is CASSLKGNYGYTF. The CDR3 DNA follows: TGTGCCAGCAGTTTAAAGGGGAACTATGGCTACACCTTC.

This chain joins TRBV9 and TRBJ1-3; D is uncertain. Germline CDR1 SGDLS, CDR2 YYNGEE. The CDR3 consists of 18 residues. Trimming shortened V by 0 bases and J by 0 bases, and 16 bases separated the two germline ends. The CDR3 region is CASSVADPQAFSGNTIYF. The CDR3 bases are TGTGCCAGCAGCGTAGCTGATCCCCAGGCGTTCTCTGGAAACACCATATATTTT. Supplemented by reference TRBV9 and TRBJ1-3, the full variable domain reads DSGVTQTPKHLITATGQRVTLRCSPRSGDLSVYWYQQSLDQGLQFLIQYYNGEERAKGNILERFSAQQFPDLHSELNLSSLELGDSALYFCASSVADPQAFSGNTIYFGEGSWLTVV.

The chain combines TRBV11-2 with TRBJ2-1; 9 nucleotides line up with TRBD1. Trimming at V came to 5 bases and at J to 7 bases, leaving 3 bases not matched to a gene. The CDR3 sequence is 13 residues long. CDR1 and CDR2 from the germline V gene are SGHAT and FQNNGV. The CDR3 loop is CASSTDRGNEQFF. The CDR3 DNA reads TGTGCCAGCAGCACAGACAGGGGGAATGAGCAGTTCTTC.

The chain combines TRBV28 with TRBJ2-2; 12 nucleotides agree with TRBD1. CDR3 length equals 15 residues. V was pared by 10 bases and J by 3 bases, with 6 bases of the junction left unmatched. Germline CDR1 reads MDHEN; CDR2 reads SYDVKM. The CDR3, as DNA: TGTGCCATACCGGGACAGGGGGCGGACACCGGGGAGCTGTTTTTT. Translating gives CAIPGQGADTGELFF.

V is TRBV24-1 and J is TRBJ2-3; 13 bases are shared with TRBD2. V trimming: 4 bases; J trimming: 4 bases; junction bases outside the gene matches: 4. This CDR3 has 16 residues. The germline V gene encodes CDR1 KGHDR and CDR2 SFDVKD. The CDR3 sequence is CATSDLTSGRSDTQYF. CDR3 nucleotides: TGTGCCACCAGTGACTTGACTAGCGGGAGGTCAGATACGCAGTATTTT.

The chain employs TRBV4-1 and TRBJ1-6; TRBD1 might be the D (5 bases). The germline V and J ends were trimmed by 0 bases and 1 base, with 13 bases remaining between them. CDR1 MGHRA and CDR2 YSYEKL come from the germline V gene. CDR3 size: 18 residues. CDR3 in amino acids: CASSQDPWRGSYNSPLHF. CDR3 DNA sequence: TGCGCCAGCAGCCAAGATCCCTGGAGGGGTTCCTATAATTCACCCCTCCACTTT.

The chain uses TRBV3-1 (or the pseudogene TRBV3-2) and TRBJ2-2; D is perhaps TRBD1 (6 bases). The germline V gene has CDR1 LGHDT and CDR2 YNNKEL (reference sequence). The CDR3 extends over 16 amino acids. Trimming removed 0 bases from V and 6 bases from J, with 14 bases in between. CDR3 nucleotide sequence: TGTGCCAGCAGCCAAGATCGTGCAGGGGATGCCGGGGAGCTGTTTTTT. Amino acids: CASSQDRAGDAGELFF.

The chain recombines TRBV24-1 with TRBJ2-5, with D possibly TRBD2 on 5 matching bases. Germline assignment: CDR1 KGHDR and CDR2 SFDVKD. The V end was cut by 6 bases, the J end by 1 base, with 8 bases between. The CDR3 is made up of 13 amino acids. The CDR3 region has the DNA TGTGCCACCAGTCGGGGAATCCAAGAGACCCAGTACTTC. Translation: CATSRGIQETQYF.

This chain joins TRBV19 and TRBJ2-3; maybe TRBD2 (5 bases). The V gene lost 8 bases and the J gene lost 9 bases, with 18 bases spanning the gap. The CDR3 covers 13 residues. Germline V CDR1 and CDR2: LNHDA, SQIVND (reference sequence). CDR3 sequence: CASDGGPLDTQYF. CDR3 coding DNA: TGTGCCAGTGATGGCGGGCCCTTAGACACGCAGTATTTT.

The chain links TRBV29-1 to TRBJ2-1, with TRBD1 matching 10 bases. The CDR3 loop spans 12 amino acids. V lost 5 bases to trimming and J lost 13 bases; unmatched junction nucleotides: 8. Looked up from germline, CDR1 is SQVTM and CDR2 is ANQGSEA. Here the CDR3 DNA reads TGCAGCGTTCACCGGGGACAGGGGACTCAGTTCTTC. It yields the protein CSVHRGQGTQFF.

This rearrangement joins TRBV3-1 (or the pseudogene TRBV3-2) to TRBJ2-5, with D possibly TRBD2 on 8 matching bases. Germline assignment: CDR1 LGHDT and CDR2 YNNKEL (reference sequence). V was cut by 0 bases and J by 9 bases, with 17 bases left in between. The CDR3 runs to 15 residues. CDR3 sequence (DNA): TGTGCCAGCAGCCAAGATGGAACGGGAGGGGGCTCCCAGTACTTC. Translated, it gives CASSQDGTGGGSQYF.

The V call is TRBV15, the J call TRBJ1-2; perhaps TRBD1 as D (5 bases). CDR1 LNHNV and CDR2 YYDKDF come from the germline V gene (reference sequence). The CDR3 is 15 residues long. Between the trimmed V and J ends, which lost 0 bases and 8 bases, there was a span of 16 bases. As DNA, the CDR3 is TGTGCCACCAGCAGAGACGGGACTCTTGGAGCAGGCTACACCTTC. Protein product: CATSRDGTLGAGYTF.

This clone was detected once. The rearrangement joins TRBV11-2 to TRBJ2-7, with TRBD1 matching over 7 bases. The CDR3 spans 13 residues. V was clipped by 4 bases and J by 5 bases; unmatched bases: 5. Looked up from germline, CDR1 is SGHAT and CDR2 is FQNNGV. The CDR3 DNA reads as TGTGCCAGCAGCTCCGACAGGGTCAACGAGCAGTACTTC. This codes for CASSSDRVNEQYF.

The V and J genes are TRBV3-1 (or the pseudogene TRBV3-2) and TRBJ2-1, with D possibly TRBD1 on 5 matching bases. In germline, CDR1 is LGHDT, CDR2 YNNKEL (reference sequence). The CDR3 contains 14 residues. V was pared by 5 bases and J by 10 bases, with 18 bases between. The CDR3 coding sequence is TGTGCCAGCAGCTCAAAGGCCCTCCCAGGGGAGCAGTTCTTC. Protein: CASSSKALPGEQFF.

This clone was recorded once. The gene calls are TRBV19 and TRBJ2-7; D perhaps matches TRBD1 (6 bases). Trimming cost V 9 bases and J 3 bases, with 18 bases left between them. This CDR3 spans 14 amino acids. CDR1 and CDR2 from the germline V gene are LNHDA and SQIVND (reference sequence). CDR3 region: CASGVTGISYEQYF. Here the CDR3 DNA reads TGTGCCAGCGGCGTTACAGGGATTAGCTACGAGCAGTACTTC.

The CDR3 region has the DNA TGTGCCAGCAGACAACTAGCGGAAAACATTCAGTACTTC. Its translation is CASRQLAENIQYF. This sequence joins TRBV6-5 and TRBJ2-4; TRBD2 aligns across 8 bases. Looked up from germline, CDR1 is MNHEY and CDR2 is SVGAGI. The CDR3 length is 13 residues. V dropped 6 bases and J dropped 5; count of bases not matched to a gene: 3.

The chain combines TRBV6-6 with TRBJ1-2, with D possibly TRBD1 on 5 matching bases. Germline CDR1 MNHNY, CDR2 SVGAGI (reference sequence). V was cut by 5 bases and J by 1 base, with 8 bases left in between. CDR3 length: 13 residues. DNA of the CDR3: TGTGCCAGCAGTCCAGACAGTAACTATGGCTACACCTTC. It specifies CASSPDSNYGYTF.

V and J are TRBV27 and TRBJ1-6; D not certain. Germline CDR1 reads MNHEY; CDR2 reads SMNVEV (reference sequence). V lost 1 base and J 7 bases, leaving 5 bases between the germline ends. This CDR3 has 13 residues. The CDR3 DNA reads TGTGCCAGCAGTTTATTAGAAAATTCACCCCTCCACTTT. It specifies CASSLLENSPLHF.

The chain uses TRBV7-8 and TRBJ2-7; 8 bases line up with TRBD1. The CDR3 runs to 15 residues. Germline V gives CDR1 SGHVS, CDR2 FQNEAQ. V lost 1 base to trimming and J lost 2 bases; unmatched junction nucleotides: 4. The CDR3 protein is CASSLEQGVAYEQYF. In nucleotides, the CDR3 is TGTGCCAGCAGCTTAGAACAGGGGGTTGCCTACGAGCAGTACTTC.

V and J are TRBV5-1 and TRBJ1-6; D possibly corresponds to TRBD1 (6 bases). This CDR3 contains 16 residues. The germline V gene has CDR1 SGHRS and CDR2 YFSETQ. The V and J ends lost 0 bases and 5 bases respectively, with 12 bases between them. The CDR3 sequence: CASSLEPGDHNSPLHF. The CDR3 DNA sequence: TGCGCCAGCAGCTTGGAACCAGGGGACCATAATTCACCCCTCCACTTT.

The rearrangement joins TRBV7-9 to TRBJ2-5; tentatively, D is TRBD1 (6 bases). Looked up from germline, CDR1 is SEHNR and CDR2 is FQNEAQ (reference sequence). This CDR3 spans 14 amino acids. V lost 1 base and J 4 bases, leaving 10 bases between the germline ends. The CDR3 sequence is CASSLESGVETQYF. Written as DNA, the CDR3 is TGTGCCAGCAGCTTAGAGTCAGGGGTAGAGACCCAGTACTTC.